Listed below are T cell receptor beta chains from one sample, sequenced in a study of blood T cell repertoires in COVID-19. Here immunoSEQ multiplex PCR was the method, and the copy in TCRdb shows in-frame clones only, minus some. The data show 100,000 or so clones, approximately 79% seen once. Sample: peripheral blood. These receptors came from a man aged 70 or older with active or convalescent COVID-19. CDR3s include the opening cysteine and the closing phenylalanine or tryptophan. Clone size appears in some rows only: once, few, many, or a class for an expanded clone.

abundance	v_gene	j_gene	CDR3aa
.	TRBV12-3/TRBV12-4	TRBJ2-4	CASSFYPDIQYF
.	TRBV30	TRBJ2-2	CAWSARDRQTGELFF
.	TRBV3-1/TRBV3-2	TRBJ1-3	CASSQRQTLSGNTIYF
.	TRBV3-1/TRBV3-2	TRBJ1-1	CASRAGQGAFF
.	TRBV7-8	TRBJ2-5	CASSFERGRETQYF
.	TRBV6-5	TRBJ1-2	CASSYDGVTNYGYTF
.	TRBV30	TRBJ2-7	CAWSVERGPYEQYF
once	TRBV2	TRBJ2-7	CASSVIENPTGSPSVYEQYF
.	TRBV11-3	TRBJ1-2	CASSLDGGFSGYTF
.	TRBV6-5	TRBJ1-2	CAATDRVSGGYTF
.	TRBV30	TRBJ1-2	CAWSITGGHGYTF
once	TRBV9	TRBJ2-2	CASSERVVGTGELFF
.	TRBV6-2/TRBV6-3	TRBJ1-2	CASSPVLYGYTF
.	TRBV27	TRBJ1-5	CASSQRGGQPQHF